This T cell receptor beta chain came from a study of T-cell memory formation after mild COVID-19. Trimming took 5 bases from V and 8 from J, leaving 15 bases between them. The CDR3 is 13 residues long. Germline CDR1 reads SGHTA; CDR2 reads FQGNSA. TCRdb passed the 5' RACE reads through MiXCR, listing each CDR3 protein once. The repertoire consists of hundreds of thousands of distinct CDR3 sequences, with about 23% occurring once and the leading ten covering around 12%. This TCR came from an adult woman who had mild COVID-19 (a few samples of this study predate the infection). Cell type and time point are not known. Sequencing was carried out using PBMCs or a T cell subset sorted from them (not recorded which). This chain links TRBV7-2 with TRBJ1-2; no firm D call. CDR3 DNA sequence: TGTGCCAGCAGCCCGACTGCTTCCATCGGCTACACCTTC. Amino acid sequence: CASSPTASIGYTF.